Shown below are 8 T cell receptor beta chains from a single sample sequenced in a study of T cells in Graves' hyperthyroidism and ophthalmopathy (dated by TCRdb to between 2019 and 2020). Library generation was performed with multiplex PCR. Sequenced using an Illumina HiSeq 2000. The TCR beta CDR3 regions were amplified from RNA transcripts. The first round of RT-PCR for the TCR CDR3 was performed with the HTBI primer set and the Qiagen OneStep RT-PCR kit. In TCRdb, the public reads were trimmed at Q25 with fastp and aligned with MiXCR, with productive beta chains retained. Identical CDR3 proteins give one entry, which carries the most common genes and DNA. The sample yields around 240,000 distinct CDR3 sequences; around 15% were counted once. Jointly, the top ten make up around 28% of the sample. The sample taken for sequencing was blood. The receptors stem from a woman aged 18 to 35 with Graves' ophthalmopathy.

Worth noting for this clonotype: An end of the junction does not agree with germline; a read error may underlie this. The V gene is TRBV6-4, the J gene TRBJ2-7, with TRBD1 identical over 8 bases. The CDR3 covers 15 residues. CDR1 and CDR2 (germline): MRHNA, SNTAGT. CDR3 residues: CASSLQGQDLYKQYF. CDR3 nucleotides: TGTGCCAGCAGCTTGCAGGGACAGGACCTCTACAAGCAGTACTTC.

Ten or more counts support this clonotype. This chain links TRBV2 with TRBJ1-5, with D perhaps TRBD1 (5 bases). This CDR3 comprises 15 residues. The germline CDR1 and CDR2 sequences are SNHLY and FYNNEI. V was clipped by 2 bases and J by 2 bases, with 10 bases between them. The CDR3 DNA follows: TGTGCCAGCAGTGAAAGGACAATCGGCAATCAGCCCCAGCATTTT. Translation gives CASSERTIGNQPQHF.

This clonotype was seen more than once but under ten times. This sequence joins TRBV10-3 and TRBJ2-2; TRBD1 matches 9 bases. The trim removed 4 bases at V and 1 base at J, leaving 4 bases unmatched. Per germline, CDR1 ENHRY and CDR2 SYGVKD. This CDR3 is built from 16 residues. This CDR3 is CAISAPGQGNTGELFF. The CDR3 nucleotides read TGTGCCATCAGTGCCCCGGGACAGGGGAACACCGGGGAGCTGTTTTTT.

The V and J genes are TRBV24-1 and TRBJ2-7; a possible D gene is TRBD1 (6 bases). This CDR3 region has 14 residues. Germline V gene lookup returns CDR1 KGHDR and CDR2 SFDVKD. The germline V and J ends were trimmed by 3 bases and 2 bases, with 10 bases remaining between them. This CDR3 is CATSDTGTPYEQYF. DNA for the CDR3: TGTGCCACCAGTGATACAGGGACCCCCTACGAGCAGTACTTC.

Ten or more counts support this clonotype. V and J are TRBV5-6 and TRBJ1-1; tentatively, D is TRBD1 (5 bases). The germline V and J ends were trimmed by 2 bases and 1 base, with 9 bases remaining between them. Germline V gene data show CDR1 as SGHDT and CDR2 as YYEEEE. The CDR3 runs 14 residues. CDR3 nucleotides: TGTGCCAGCAGCTTTCCCAGGGCGAACACTGAAGCTTTCTTT. This sequence encodes CASSFPRANTEAFF.

This clonotype was recorded many times. The rearrangement links TRBV28 to TRBJ2-6; D not resolved. The CDR3 loop spans 15 amino acids. The V end lost 2 bases, the J end lost 4 bases, and 9 bases lay between the germline ends. The germline gives CDR1 MDHEN, CDR2 SYDVKM. CDR3 coding DNA: TGTGCCAGCAGTTTAAGGGTACGCGGGGCCAACGTCCTGACTTTC. It codes for CASSLRVRGANVLTF.

The table lists this clonotype with many counts. This rearrangement joins TRBV11-1 to TRBJ2-7; maybe TRBD1 (5 bases). This CDR3 is 15 amino acids long. Trimming stripped 4 bases from V and 3 bases from J, with 16 bases between. Per germline, CDR1 SGHAT and CDR2 FQDESV (reference sequence). CDR3 sequence: CASSSDRDHFYEQYF. The CDR3 region has the DNA TGTGCCAGCAGCTCCGACAGAGATCACTTCTACGAGCAGTACTTC.

This clonotype showed up many times. This chain uses TRBV28 with TRBJ2-1; 9 bases fit TRBD2. The V segment lost 5 bases and the J segment 5 bases; nucleotides outside the gene matches: 19. Germline V gene sequence: CDR1 MDHEN, CDR2 SYDVKM. The CDR3 runs to 19 residues. The CDR3 region has the DNA TGTGCCAGCAGTACCGGCCTAGACCTAGGCGGGAGGGCCCACAATGAGCAGTTCTTC. Translated, it gives CASSTGLDLGGRAHNEQFF.